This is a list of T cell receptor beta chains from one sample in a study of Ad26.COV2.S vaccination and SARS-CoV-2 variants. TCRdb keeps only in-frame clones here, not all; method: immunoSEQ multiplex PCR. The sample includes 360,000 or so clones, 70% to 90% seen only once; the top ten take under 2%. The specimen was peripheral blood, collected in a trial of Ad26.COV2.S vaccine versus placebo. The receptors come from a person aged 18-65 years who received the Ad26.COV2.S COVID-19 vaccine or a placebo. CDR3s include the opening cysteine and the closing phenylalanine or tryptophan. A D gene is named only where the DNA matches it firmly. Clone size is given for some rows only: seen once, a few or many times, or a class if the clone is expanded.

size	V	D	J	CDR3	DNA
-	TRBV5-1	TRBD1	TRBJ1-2	CASSLTGGYYGYTF	TGCGCCAGCAGCTTGACAGGGGGCTACTATGGCTACACCTTC
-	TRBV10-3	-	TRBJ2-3	CAISARFDSTDTQYF	TGTGCCATCAGTGCCAGATTCGACAGCACAGATACGCAGTATTTT
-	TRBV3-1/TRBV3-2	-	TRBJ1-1	CASSATQGGAEAFF	TGTGCCAGCAGCGCCACTCAAGGGGGGGCTGAAGCTTTCTTT
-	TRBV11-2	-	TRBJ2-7	CASSLAPGSHEQYF	TGTGCCAGCAGCTTAGCACCAGGTAGCCACGAGCAGTACTTC
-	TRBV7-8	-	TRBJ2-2	CASSLSYSGELFF	TGTGCCAGCAGCTTAAGTTATTCCGGGGAGCTGTTTTTT
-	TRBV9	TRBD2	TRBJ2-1	CASSPHSGRAGEQFF	TGTGCCAGCAGCCCCCATAGCGGGAGGGCCGGTGAGCAGTTCTTC
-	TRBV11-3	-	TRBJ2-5	CASSQNPQVQETQYF	TGTGCCAGCAGCCAAAATCCACAGGTTCAAGAGACCCAGTACTTC
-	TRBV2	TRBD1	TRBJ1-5	CASRKDRGDQPQHF	TGTGCCAGCAGGAAGGACAGGGGAGATCAGCCCCAGCATTTT
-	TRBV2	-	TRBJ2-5	CASSVYVGTQYF	TGTGCCAGCAGTGTTTACGTGGGAACCCAGTACTTC
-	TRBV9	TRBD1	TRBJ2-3	CASSLQGGTDTQYF	TGTGCCAGCAGCTTACAGGGGGGAACAGATACGCAGTATTTT
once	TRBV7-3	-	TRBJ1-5	CASSLTWDQPQHF	TGTGCCAGCAGCTTGACGTGGGATCAGCCCCAGCATTTT
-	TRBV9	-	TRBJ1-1	CASSVEPMNTEAFF	TGTGCCAGCAGCGTAGAACCAATGAACACTGAAGCTTTCTTT
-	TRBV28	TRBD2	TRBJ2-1	CASGVAGGLWGEQFF	TGTGCCAGTGGAGTGGCGGGAGGACTTTGGGGTGAGCAGTTCTTC
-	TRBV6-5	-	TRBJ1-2	CASSHERDGVYGYTF	TGTGCCAGCAGCCACGAGCGGGACGGCGTATATGGCTACACCTTC
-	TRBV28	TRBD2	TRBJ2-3	CASSSSTSGREVTDTQYF	TGTGCCAGCAGCTCCTCGACTAGCGGGAGGGAGGTCACAGATACGCAGTATTTT
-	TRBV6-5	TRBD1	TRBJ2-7	CASSLDRGFSYEQYF	TGTGCCAGCAGCCTTGACAGGGGGTTCTCCTACGAGCAGTACTTC
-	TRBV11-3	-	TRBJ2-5	CASTRTEQETQYF	TGTGCCAGCACCCGGACGGAGCAAGAGACCCAGTACTTC
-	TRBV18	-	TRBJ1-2	CASSPVAGQGYGYTF	TGTGCCAGCTCACCAGTGGCAGGGCAAGGCTATGGCTACACCTTC
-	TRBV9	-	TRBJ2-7	CASSPVGRSSYEQYF	TGTGCCAGCAGCCCCGTAGGCCGGAGCTCCTACGAGCAGTACTTC
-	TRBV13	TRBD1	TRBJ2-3	CASSNDRERTDTQYF	TGTGCCAGCAGCAATGACAGGGAACGCACAGATACGCAGTATTTT
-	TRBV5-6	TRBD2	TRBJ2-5	CASSFIAGGSLETQYF	TGTGCCAGCAGCTTCATAGCGGGGGGATCATTGGAGACCCAGTACTTC
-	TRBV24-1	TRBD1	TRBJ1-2	CATRGGSRQGGFYGYTF	TGTGCCACCAGAGGGGGCAGCCGACAGGGTGGCTTCTATGGCTACACCTTC
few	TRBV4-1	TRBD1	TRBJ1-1	CASSQAGGGITEAFF	TGCGCCAGCAGCCAAGCGGGAGGGGGCATCACTGAAGCTTTCTTT
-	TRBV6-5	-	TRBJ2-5	CASSPQGWETQYF	TGTGCCAGCAGTCCCCAGGGATGGGAGACCCAGTACTTC
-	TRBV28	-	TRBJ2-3	CASSLVQITDTQYF	TGTGCCAGCAGTTTAGTTCAGATCACAGATACGCAGTATTTT
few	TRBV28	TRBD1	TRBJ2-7	CASSGTGLLYEQYF	TGTGCCAGCAGTGGGACAGGACTGCTTTACGAGCAGTACTTC
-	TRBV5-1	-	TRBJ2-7	CASRQDSYEQYF	TGCGCCAGTCGACAGGACTCCTACGAGCAGTACTTC
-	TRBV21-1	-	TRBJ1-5	CASSKDGQSNQPQHF	TGTGCCAGCAGCAAGGATGGGCAGAGCAATCAGCCCCAGCATTTT
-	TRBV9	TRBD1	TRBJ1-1	CASSFWTGVTPNTEAFF	TGTGCCAGCAGCTTCTGGACAGGGGTCACCCCGAACACTGAAGCTTTCTTT
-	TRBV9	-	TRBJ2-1	CASSVGTLYNEQFF	TGTGCCAGCAGCGTGGGGACTCTATACAATGAGCAGTTCTTC
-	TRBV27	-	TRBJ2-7	CASLLLASCPYEQYF	TGTGCCAGCCTCCTCCTAGCTAGCTGCCCCTACGAGCAGTACTTC
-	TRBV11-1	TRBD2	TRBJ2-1	CASRAGGEVLGGEQFF	TGTGCCAGCAGGGCCGGGGGGGAGGTCCTAGGCGGAGAGCAGTTCTTC
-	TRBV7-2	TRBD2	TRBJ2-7	CASSQTSGMGFSEQYF	TGTGCCAGCAGCCAAACTAGCGGGATGGGTTTCTCCGAGCAGTACTTC
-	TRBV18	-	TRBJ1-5	CASSPSGVGGNQPQHF	TGTGCCAGCTCACCTAGCGGGGTGGGAGGCAATCAGCCCCAGCATTTT
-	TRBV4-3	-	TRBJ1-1	CASSQGVERNTEAFF	TGCGCCAGCAGCCAAGGGGTAGAGAGGAACACTGAAGCTTTCTTT
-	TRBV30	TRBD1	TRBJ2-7	CAPGGSRGEQYF	TGTGCCCCAGGGGGCTCCCGGGGCGAGCAGTACTTC
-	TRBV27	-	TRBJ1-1	CASSPRSAGRPSTTEAFF	TGTGCCAGCAGTCCCCGTAGTGCGGGACGCCCATCCACCACTGAAGCTTTCTTT
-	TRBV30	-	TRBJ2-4	CAWERQVKNIQYF	TGTGCCTGGGAAAGACAGGTCAAAAACATTCAGTACTTC
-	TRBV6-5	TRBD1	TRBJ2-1	CASSRDRGYNEQFF	TGTGCCAGCAGCCGGGACAGGGGCTACAATGAGCAGTTCTTC
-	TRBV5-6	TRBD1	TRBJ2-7	CASRDREDEQYF	TGTGCCAGCCGGGACAGGGAGGACGAGCAGTACTTC
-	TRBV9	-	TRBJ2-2	CASSVVGGSGELFF	TGTGCCAGCAGCGTAGTCGGGGGATCCGGGGAGCTGTTTTTT
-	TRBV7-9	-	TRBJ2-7	CASRPGTLPYEQYF	TGTGCCAGCAGACCCGGGACACTTCCATACGAGCAGTACTTC
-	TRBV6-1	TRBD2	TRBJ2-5	CASSGGRAGGQETQYF	TGTGCCAGCAGTGGGGGCCGAGCGGGAGGACAAGAGACCCAGTACTTC
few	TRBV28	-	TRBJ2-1	CASSSTVSNEQFF	TGTGCCAGCAGTTCTACCGTGAGTAACGAGCAGTTCTTC
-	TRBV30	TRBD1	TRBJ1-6	CAWIRQGDSSPLHF	TGTGCCTGGATAAGACAGGGGGACAGTTCACCCCTCCACTTT
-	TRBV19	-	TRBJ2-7	CARYFHEQYF	TGTGCCAGGTACTTCCACGAGCAGTACTTC
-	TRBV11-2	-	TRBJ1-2	CASSWGPVQGSYGYTF	TGTGCCAGCAGCTGGGGCCCCGTACAGGGTTCCTATGGCTACACCTTC
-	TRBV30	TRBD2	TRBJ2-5	CAWSVLAGEGETQYF	TGTGCCTGGAGTGTCTTGGCGGGAGAGGGAGAGACCCAGTACTTC
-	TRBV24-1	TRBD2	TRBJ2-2	CATSDSPGLAGVRTGELFF	TGTGCCACCAGTGATTCCCCCGGACTAGCGGGAGTGCGGACCGGGGAGCTGTTTTTT
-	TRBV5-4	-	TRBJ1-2	CASSSRGASYGYTF	TGTGCCAGCAGCTCGAGGGGGGCCTCCTATGGCTACACCTTC
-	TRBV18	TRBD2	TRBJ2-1	CASSPLRGRTSDEQFF	TGTGCCAGCTCACCCTTAAGGGGAAGGACTAGCGATGAGCAGTTCTTC
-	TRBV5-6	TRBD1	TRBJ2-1	CASSVDRGQNEQFF	TGTGCCAGCAGCGTAGACAGGGGTCAGAATGAGCAGTTCTTC